This T cell receptor (beta chain) was recorded in a study of shared clonotypes between healthy human individuals (dated by TCRdb to the early 2020s). For the study in its entirety: A couple of women and a few men aged 18 to 49 years were included in the cohort. The study deeply sequenced blood TCR repertoires of five healthy adults to estimate repertoire size and the extent of clonotype sharing between individuals. Different laboratories and diverse techniques were used to prepare libraries and sequence TCR repertoires, to increase sequencing depth and limit assay-specific biases. Each donor's leukapheresis produced roughly between roughly 0.85 and 10 billion PBMCs. What the work shows at the level of the full study, not this receptor alone: The small number of donors limited the genetic and exposure-history diversity represented. Only blood was sampled, and tissue TCR repertoires likely differ from those in blood. Pairwise subsampling indicated that sequencing depth was expected to affect the degree of clonotype sharing among donors.

Donors were healthy HIV-negative adults with no recently reported acute infections or vaccinations. All donors were Caucasian adults living in Nashville, Tennessee, USA. In the unsorted samples, 70 million to 90 million PBMCs were counted, and genomic DNA was extracted using the QIAamp DNA Blood Mini kit. Blood was collected by leukapheresis, and PBMCs were isolated by Ficoll-Histopaque density gradient centrifugation and then cryopreserved in liquid nitrogen vapor phase. Using the deep immunoSEQ assay, TCR CDR3 regions were amplified from genomic DNA by multiplex PCR. Extracted genomic DNA from each cell subset was distributed evenly across all wells of several immunoSEQ 96-well plates, and each plate was treated as a replicate. For unsorted PBMC, each replicate PCR was loaded with about 280 ng genomic DNA, equivalent to tens of thousands of T cell genomes. Genomic DNA from unsorted PBMC was sequenced over ten immunoSEQ deep assay plates. Purified libraries were measured with a Qubit 3.0 fluorometer, size-checked on a Bioanalyzer 2100, and measured again with the KAPA Library Quantification kit. Each immunoSEQ 96-well plate was sequenced on its own single-read 150-cycle Illumina NextSeq 550 flow cell. As for the original processing: Because the immunoSEQ output held only junctional sequences and lacked quality scores, the filtering could not match the filtering applied to full-length reads. To assign V/J genes and CDR3, sequences were annotated against IMGT germline references using PyIR, a Python wrapper for IgBLAST v1.9. Reads were filtered out if the reads had weak V/J assignments (E-value above 1e-6), no CDR3, stop codons, out-of-frame junctions, or ambiguous translated residues. A V3J clonotype was defined by an identical inferred V gene, J gene, and CDR3 amino acid sequence. Percentage overlap between repertoires was calculated by dividing the number of shared unique clonotypes by the size of the smaller repertoire. RTK rarefaction, the Chao1 estimator, and Recon v2.1 estimates of unobserved clonotypes were used to assess repertoire richness. The immuneACCESS repertoire file appears here via TCRdb, limited to in-frame rearrangements. These files lack a portion of the clones; in checked studies, under half of the deficit traces to unresolved V genes, and the cause of the others is not known. V, J and clone size derive from that table, while D and trimming were established from the DNA sequence. This sample is represented by about 490,000 clones; roughly four fifths of them were singletons. In total, the top ten clones hold 10% to 15% of the sample.

The CDR3 has 15 amino acids, counting the end cysteine and phenylalanine. Only the CDR3 region is kept as DNA, spanning 45 bases read in frame from base 1. V and J lose 4 bases and 0 bases, and a span of 10 bases separates them. Via the germline V gene, CDR1 is MRHNA and CDR2 SNTAGT. Concerning this clone: The antigen this receptor binds is unknown. Base qualities are not recorded, but no much larger clone differs from it by a single base.

The sample taken for sequencing was PBMCs. The sequence came from a woman between 40 and 50 years old in good health. Some clones in this sample may be carry-over from other donors' samples. The V and J segments used are TRBV6-4 and TRBJ1-3, with no D gene named confidently. The CDR3 loop reads CASSVQALSGNTIYF. Read as DNA, the sequence is TGTGCCAGCAGTGTTCAGGCGCTCTCTGGAAACACCATATATTTT.